The sequence of this T cell receptor beta chain was determined in a study of CXCR3-negative and CXCR3-positive naive CD8 T cells. Regarding the study as a whole: Once cells were cryopreserved, CXCR3 expression went down partly, and most assays used fresh PBMCs. CXCR3-negative naive cells had less hydrophobic TRB CDR3s than did CXCR3-positive naive cells.

Naive CD8+ T cells showed CD45RO-CCR7+CD27+CD95-. UMI-tagged TRB cDNA libraries were built via 5' RACE. One entry per CDR3 protein, without DNA, is what TCRdb gives after re-calling the 5' RACE reads. This table lists just over 3,500 distinct CDR3 sequences. A remark on this clonotype: What it recognizes is unknown.

This CDR3 is 16 amino acids long. From germline, CDR1 is KGHSH and CDR2 LQKENI. Sequenced sample: naive CXCR3- CD8+ T cells from blood. This sample's subset: CD45RO-CCR7+CD27+CD95- naive CD8+ T cells lacking CXCR3 (TNR3-). This chain links TRBV18 with TRBJ2-1. This sequence was found in a human donor in good health. Some clones in this sample may be carry-over from other donors' samples. This chain's CDR3 is CASSPTAASSYNEQFF.